This T cell receptor beta chain was identified during a study of cytomegalovirus exposure and HLA in healthy donors. Background on the study: The platform used for the 100 to 150 validation repertoires matched that of the roughly 670 first-cohort repertoires, a later analysis reported. Findings and limits, study-wide: Usually a TCR sequence was rare, but some public TCRs were found in many donors. The authors listed 164 TCR beta chains as cytomegalovirus-associated. First-cohort TCR clusters were later found to tend to co-occur in the 90 to 150 validation repertoires.

Generated by immunoSEQ multiplex PCR, the TCRdb table keeps only in-frame clones and is missing some. The table has about 280,000 clones, 85% to 90% seen once; the top ten hold approximately 0.88%. Worth noting for this clone: Its specificity is unknown.

Germline V gene lookup returns CDR1 LNHDA and CDR2 SQIVND (reference sequence). V shed 4 bases and J 3 bases; nucleotides not matched to a gene: 5. There are 14 residues in the CDR3. The sample comprised PBMCs. This rearrangement joins TRBV19 to TRBJ2-7, with TRBD2 matching over 8 bases. This clonotype was sampled from a woman aged 18-29 years in good health and CMV-seronegative. CDR3 sequence (DNA): TGTGCCAGTAGTAGGGGTCGGGAGGGCTACGAGCAGTACTTC. Its translation is CASSRGREGYEQYF. Full variable domain (rest looked up from reference TRBV19 and TRBJ2-7): DGGITQSPKYLFRKEGQNVTLSCEQNLNHDAMYWYRQDPGQGLRLIYYSQIVNDFQKGDIAEGYSVSREKKESFPLTVTSAQKNPTAFYLCASSRGREGYEQYFGPGTRLTVT.